The 24 T cell receptor beta chains presented below share a single source sample, sequenced in a study of T cells in Graves' hyperthyroidism and ophthalmopathy. RNA transcripts gave rise to amplified TCR beta CDR3 regions. In the first-round RT-PCR of the TCR CDR3, the HTBI primer set was used. TCRdb reprocessed the multiplex PCR reads with MiXCR, giving one entry per CDR3 protein. The data show 550,000 to 700,000 distinct CDR3 sequences, with roughly 50% seen just once and 19% held by the top ten. The sequencing sample was made of peripheral blood or thyroid tissue (not recorded which). The receptors were gathered from an adult woman with Graves' disease, either hyperthyroidism or ophthalmopathy (not recorded which).

This clonotype has a handful of counts. The chain couples TRBV7-9 to TRBJ1-2; 7 bases agree with TRBD1. The CDR3 is made up of 12 amino acids. Germline V gene data show CDR1 as SEHNR and CDR2 as FQNEAQ (reference sequence). V dropped 10 bases and J dropped 2; count of bases not matched to a gene: 4. The CDR3 DNA reads as TGTGCCACCTCGGGACAGAACTATGGCTACACCTTC. This translates into CATSGQNYGYTF.

The CDR3 DNA is TGCGCCAGCAGCTCGGACGGACAGGCAAACACTGAAGCTTTCTTT. Translating it yields CASSSDGQANTEAFF. V and J are TRBV5-1 and TRBJ1-1, with TRBD1 identical over 7 bases. The CDR3 loop spans 15 amino acids. From germline, CDR1 is SGHRS and CDR2 YFSETQ. V was clipped by 3 bases and J by 2 bases; unmatched bases: 7.

The gene calls are TRBV10-3 and TRBJ2-7, with TRBD2 as a possible D gene (6 bases). The CDR3 loop spans 13 amino acids. Germline lookup yields CDR1 ENHRY and CDR2 SYGVKD. The CDR3 protein is CALRDSASYEQYF. Here the CDR3 DNA reads TGTGCTCTCCGGGACTCAGCAAGCTACGAGCAGTACTTC.

Ten or more counts support this clonotype. The chain links TRBV7-3 to TRBJ1-1; D is unresolved. V was clipped by 0 bases and J by 10 bases, with 12 bases between them. The germline V gene has CDR1 SGHTA and CDR2 FQGTGA. The CDR3 is 13 residues long. CDR3 loop: CASSLTEEGRAFF. The CDR3 region has the DNA TGTGCCAGCAGCTTAACCGAGGAGGGCCGAGCTTTCTTT.

The chain carries TRBV20-1 and TRBJ1-2, with D tentatively TRBD1 (5 bases). Germline V gene lookup returns CDR1 DFQATT and CDR2 SNEGSKA (reference sequence). CDR3 length: 14 amino acids. Trimming removed 5 bases from V and 3 bases from J, with 16 bases in between. The CDR3: CSALRGRTDYGYTF. CDR3 DNA: TGCAGTGCTTTGAGGGGCAGAACAGACTATGGCTACACCTTC.

The table lists this clonotype with many counts. The chain joins TRBV5-1 to TRBJ2-7, with D perhaps matching TRBD1 (6 bases). This CDR3 comprises 14 residues. CDR1 and CDR2 (germline): SGHRS, YFSETQ. Trimming shortened V by 0 bases and J by 4 bases, and 11 bases separated the two germline ends. For the CDR3, the DNA is TGCGCCAGCAGCTTGGGGGACACTATTTACGAGCAGTACTTC. Its protein product is CASSLGDTIYEQYF.

This clonotype has ten or more counts. This sequence joins TRBV19 and TRBJ2-6, with a weak D call TRBD1 (5 bases). The V end lost 5 bases, the J end lost 0 bases, and 11 bases lay between the germline ends. Germline V gene sequence: CDR1 LNHDA, CDR2 SQIVND (reference sequence). The CDR3 spans 16 residues. This CDR3 reads CASSPDSTSGANVLTF. CDR3 nucleotides: TGTGCCAGTAGTCCCGACAGCACCTCTGGGGCCAACGTCCTGACTTTC.

This clonotype has at least ten counts. The rearrangement links TRBV9 to TRBJ1-2; a possible D gene is TRBD1 (5 bases). The V gene's germline CDR1 is SGDLS and CDR2 YYNGEE. The CDR3 is 15 amino acids. Trimming pared 0 bases from V and 8 bases from J, leaving 17 bases between. CDR3 region: CASSVGDSLERGYTF. In DNA, the CDR3 is TGTGCCAGCAGCGTAGGTGACAGCCTCGAGAGGGGCTACACCTTC.

The V gene is TRBV7-3, the J gene TRBJ2-3, with D possibly matching TRBD1 (5 bases). The CDR3 extends over 14 amino acids. Germline V gene sequence: CDR1 SGHTA, CDR2 FQGTGA. Deletions cut 8 bases from V and 6 bases from J, with 18 bases between. This CDR3 is CASGAFIQADTQYF. The CDR3 DNA follows: TGTGCCAGCGGTGCATTTATACAGGCGGATACGCAGTATTTT.

This clonotype was detected only a few times. The chain is built from TRBV5-1 and TRBJ2-7, with D possibly matching TRBD2 (6 bases). Trimming left V 6 bases short and J 1 base short, with 8 bases between. The germline CDR1 and CDR2 sequences are SGHRS and YFSETQ. This CDR3 contains 12 residues. The CDR3 DNA is TGCGCCAGCACCCGGGAGTCCTACGAGCAGTACTTC. This gives the protein CASTRESYEQYF.

CDR3 residues: CAISESGGFQPQHF. The CDR3 DNA is TGTGCCATCAGTGAGTCGGGGGGGTTTCAGCCCCAGCATTTT. The chain has TRBV10-3 and TRBJ1-5, with D possibly matching TRBD1 (5 bases). Germline V gene lookup returns CDR1 ENHRY and CDR2 SYGVKD. The length of the CDR3 is 14 residues. Trimming took 0 bases from V and 6 from J, leaving 9 bases between them.

This clonotype was observed at least ten times. The chain couples TRBV7-3 to TRBJ1-2; 8 nucleotides align to TRBD1. Trimming removed 5 bases from V and 8 bases from J; junction bases left unmatched: 10. Germline loops: CDR1 SGHTA, CDR2 FQGTGA. The CDR3 is 14 amino acids. This CDR3 reads CASSPMQGASGYTF. CDR3 coding DNA: TGTGCCAGCAGCCCAATGCAGGGGGCGAGCGGCTACACCTTC.

The chain couples TRBV29-1 to TRBJ2-5; TRBD1 matches at 8 bases. Germline-derived CDR1 and CDR2 are SQVTM and ANQGSEA. Germline trimming cut 7 bases from V and 4 bases from J; bases unmatched to any gene: 8. CDR3 size: 13 residues. CDR3: CSAGQGGRETQYF. CDR3 sequence (DNA): TGCAGCGCTGGACAGGGCGGAAGAGAGACCCAGTACTTC.

A remark on this clonotype: Since the CDR3 does not end with the conserved phenylalanine or tryptophan, this likely comes from a read error. The limits of the CDR3 on the DNA are not certain, so only TCRdb's listed CDR3 is given. This chain joins TRBV20-1 and TRBJ2-5; the table calls TRBD1, which could not be checked here. The germline gives CDR1 DFQATT, CDR2 SNEGSKA (reference sequence). The CDR3 adds up to 15 amino acids, both ends counted. CDR3 amino acids: CSASVGTGDGYTFGS.

This clonotype showed up just a few times. J is TRBJ2-5 and V is TRBV10-3; D may be TRBD1 or TRBD2 (5 bases each). The CDR3 loop spans 13 amino acids. The germline gives CDR1 ENHRY, CDR2 SYGVKD. V gave up 11 bases and J gave up 0 bases, with 13 bases separating them. CDR3 amino acids: CASLGANQETQYF. CDR3 in DNA: TGTGCCTCACTCGGGGCTAACCAAGAGACCCAGTACTTC.

This chain connects TRBV15 to TRBJ1-3, with D perhaps matching TRBD1 (5 bases). V lost 3 bases and J 7 bases, leaving 10 bases between the germline ends. CDR1 and CDR2 (germline): LNHNV, YYDKDF (reference sequence). CDR3 length: 13 residues. CDR3 in DNA: TGTGCCACCAGCAGGCGACGACAGAACACCATATATTTT. As protein: CATSRRRQNTIYF.

This sequence joins TRBV5-1 and TRBJ1-2, with TRBD1 matching over 7 bases. Germline lookup yields CDR1 SGHRS and CDR2 YFSETQ. The CDR3 extends over 15 amino acids. The V gene end was trimmed by 2 bases and the J gene end by 0 bases; junction bases not matched to a gene: 4. The CDR3, as DNA: TGCGCCAGCAGCTTAGGGGACAGACCTAACTATGGCTACACCTTC. Translation: CASSLGDRPNYGYTF.

The genes are TRBV5-1 and TRBJ1-6, with 10 positions matching TRBD1. Per germline, CDR1 SGHRS and CDR2 YFSETQ. This CDR3 spans 14 amino acids. Losses at the gene ends were 0 bases for V and 13 bases for J; bases not matched to a gene: 4. CDR3 sequence (DNA): TGCGCCAGCAGCTTGGACGGGACAGGGGTGCCCCTCCACTTT. Amino acids: CASSLDGTGVPLHF.

For the CDR3, the DNA is TGCAGTGAGTCGGGAAGGGCCGGCTACACCTTC. Translation: CSESGRAGYTF. This sequence joins TRBV20-1 and TRBJ1-2; D is undetermined. CDR3 length: 11 residues. V was shortened by 7 bases and J by 8 bases, with 14 bases between the two germline ends. Germline V gives CDR1 DFQATT, CDR2 SNEGSKA (reference sequence).

This clonotype appeared once. The CDR3, as DNA: TGTGCCTGGAGCCCTGGGCCGCAGGATGAAAAACTGTTTTTT. Encoded protein: CAWSPGPQDEKLFF. This sequence joins TRBV30 and TRBJ1-4; D is unresolved. The CDR3 sequence is 14 residues long. In germline, CDR1 is GTSNPN, CDR2 SVGIG (reference sequence). The V end was cut by 3 bases, the J end by 6 bases, with 14 bases between.

This clonotype was seen at least ten times. This rearrangement joins TRBV6-1 to TRBJ1-1, with D hard to call. Germline lookup yields CDR1 MNHNS and CDR2 SASEGT. The V and J ends lost 8 bases and 6 bases respectively, with 16 bases between them. The CDR3 has 13 residues. This CDR3 is CASGYPTGSEAFF. In nucleotides, the CDR3 is TGTGCCAGCGGTTACCCGACGGGCTCTGAAGCTTTCTTT.

The table lists this clonotype with many counts. The V gene is TRBV5-6, the J gene TRBJ2-5; D remains unclear. The germline V gene has CDR1 SGHDT and CDR2 YYEEEE. The V gene lost 0 bases and the J gene lost 5 bases, with 11 bases spanning the gap. The CDR3 extends over 14 amino acids. The CDR3 nucleotides read TGTGCCAGCAGCTTGGTAGACCTCGGGGAGACCCAGTACTTC. Protein sequence: CASSLVDLGETQYF.

The V call is TRBV6-5, the J call TRBJ2-5; D call uncertain. The CDR3 covers 13 residues. V dropped 4 bases and J dropped 1 base, with 7 bases sitting between them. Germline values: CDR1 MNHEY, CDR2 SVGAGI. In DNA, the CDR3 is TGTGCCAGCAGTTTCCCGAGCCAAGAGACCCAGTACTTC. Its translation: CASSFPSQETQYF.

The gene calls are TRBV20-1 and TRBJ1-3, with TRBD1 matching over 10 bases. The CDR3 contains 14 residues. Looked up from germline, CDR1 is DFQATT and CDR2 is SNEGSKA (reference sequence). The V segment lost 3 bases and the J segment 9 bases; nucleotides outside the gene matches: 8. CDR3 region: CSARARDRGGTIYF. The CDR3 region has the DNA TGCAGTGCTAGGGCGAGGGACAGGGGTGGCACCATATATTTT.